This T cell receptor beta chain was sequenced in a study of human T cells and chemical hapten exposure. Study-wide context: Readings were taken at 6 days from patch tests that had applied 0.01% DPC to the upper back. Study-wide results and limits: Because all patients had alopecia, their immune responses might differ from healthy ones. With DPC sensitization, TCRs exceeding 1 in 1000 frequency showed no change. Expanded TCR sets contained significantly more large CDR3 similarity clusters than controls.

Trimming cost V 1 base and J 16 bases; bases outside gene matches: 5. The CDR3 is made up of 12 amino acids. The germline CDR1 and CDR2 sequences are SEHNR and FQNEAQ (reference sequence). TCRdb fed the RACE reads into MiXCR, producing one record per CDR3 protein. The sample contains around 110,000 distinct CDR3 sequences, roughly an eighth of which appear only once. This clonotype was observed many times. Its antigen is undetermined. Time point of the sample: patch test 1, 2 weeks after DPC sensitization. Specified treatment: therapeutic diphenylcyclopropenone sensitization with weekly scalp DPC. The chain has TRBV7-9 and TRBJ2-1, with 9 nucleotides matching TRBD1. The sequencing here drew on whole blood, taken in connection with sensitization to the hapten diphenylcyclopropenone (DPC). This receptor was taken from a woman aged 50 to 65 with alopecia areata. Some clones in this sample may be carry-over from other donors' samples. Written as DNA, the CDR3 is TGTGCCAGCAGCTTAGAGCCGGGACAGGGTTTCTTC. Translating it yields CASSLEPGQGFF.